This T cell receptor beta chain was observed in a study of tumor T cells in aggressive B-cell lymphoma. The repertoire was sequenced with immunoSEQ multiplex PCR; TCRdb's copy has only in-frame clones and lacks some. The sample comprises several thousand clones, about 73% of which are singletons, and approximately 8% rests with the top ten. Trimming stripped 4 bases from V and 4 bases from J, with 25 bases between. Germline loops: CDR1 SGHRS, CDR2 YFSETQ. The CDR3 covers 18 residues. This TCR came from an adult with diffuse large B cell lymphoma. V is TRBV5-1 and J is TRBJ2-3, with TRBD1 as a possible D gene (5 bases). Sequencing input: tumor tissue. CDR3 loop: CASSLRASGPVSADTQYF. The CDR3 DNA follows: TGCGCCAGCAGCCTCAGGGCATCGGGTCCCGTTTCGGCAGATACGCAGTATTTT.